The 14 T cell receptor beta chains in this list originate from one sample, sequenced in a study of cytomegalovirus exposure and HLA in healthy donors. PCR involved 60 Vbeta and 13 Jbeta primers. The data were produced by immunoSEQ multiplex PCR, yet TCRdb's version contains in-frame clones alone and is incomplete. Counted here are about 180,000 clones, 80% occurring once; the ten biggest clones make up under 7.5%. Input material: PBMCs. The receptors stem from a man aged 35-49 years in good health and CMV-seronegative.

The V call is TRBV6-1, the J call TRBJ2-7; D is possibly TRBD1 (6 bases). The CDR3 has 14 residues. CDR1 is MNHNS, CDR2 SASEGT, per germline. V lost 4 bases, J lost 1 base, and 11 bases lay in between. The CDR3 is CASSVEDSSYEQYF. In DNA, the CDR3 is TGTGCCAGCAGTGTAGAGGACAGTTCCTACGAGCAGTACTTC.

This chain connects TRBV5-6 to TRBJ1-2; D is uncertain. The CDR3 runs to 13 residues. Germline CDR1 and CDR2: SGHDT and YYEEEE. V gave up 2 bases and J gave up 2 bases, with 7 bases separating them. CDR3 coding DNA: TGTGCCAGCAGCTTTACAGAGAACTATGGCTACACCTTC. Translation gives CASSFTENYGYTF.

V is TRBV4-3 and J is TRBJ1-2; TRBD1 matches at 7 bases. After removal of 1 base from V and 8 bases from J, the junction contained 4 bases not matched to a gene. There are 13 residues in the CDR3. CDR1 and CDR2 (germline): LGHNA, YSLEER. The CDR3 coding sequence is TGCGCCAGCAGCCAAGTGACAGGGCTCGGCTACACCTTC. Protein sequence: CASSQVTGLGYTF.

The CDR3 coding sequence is TGTGCCAGTAGTACCTCACCTAGCGGGAGAGCCACAGATACGCAGTATTTT. It codes for CASSTSPSGRATDTQYF. This chain uses TRBV19 with TRBJ2-3, with TRBD2 identical over 10 bases. The J segment lost 2 bases and the V segment lost 4 bases, leaving 9 bases of the junction unmatched. The CDR3 totals 17 residues. Germline V gene sequence: CDR1 LNHDA, CDR2 SQIVND (reference sequence).

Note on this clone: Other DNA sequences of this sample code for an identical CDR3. CDR3 nucleotide sequence: TGTGCCAGCAGCTTGACCCCAGGCACTGAAGCTTTCTTT. Translated, it gives CASSLTPGTEAFF. The chain employs TRBV7-2 and TRBJ1-1; D is ambiguous. Germline CDR1 SGHTA, CDR2 FQGNSA. CDR3 length: 13 residues. Trimming left V 3 bases short and J 4 bases short, with 9 bases between.

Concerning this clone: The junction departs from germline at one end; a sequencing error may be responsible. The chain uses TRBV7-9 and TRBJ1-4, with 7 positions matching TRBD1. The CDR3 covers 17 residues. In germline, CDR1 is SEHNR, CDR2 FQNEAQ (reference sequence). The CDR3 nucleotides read TGTTCCAGCAGCCGCAGGGGGAAGGCACCATCAAATGAAAAACTGTTTTTT. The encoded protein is CSSSRRGKAPSNEKLFF.

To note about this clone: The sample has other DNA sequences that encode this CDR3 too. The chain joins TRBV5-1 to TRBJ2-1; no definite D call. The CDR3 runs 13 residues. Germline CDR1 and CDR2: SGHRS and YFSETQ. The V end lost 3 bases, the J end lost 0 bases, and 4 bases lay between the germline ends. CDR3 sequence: CASSSSSYNEQFF. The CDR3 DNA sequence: TGCGCCAGCAGCTCCAGCTCCTACAATGAGCAGTTCTTC.

In DNA form, the CDR3 reads TGTGCCAGCACTCTGGGCCCAGGCCGGAACACTGAAGCTTTCTTT. It codes for CASTLGPGRNTEAFF. The rearrangement uses TRBV14 and TRBJ1-1; the D is unclear. The germline V and J ends were trimmed by 7 bases and 1 base, with 16 bases remaining between them. Looked up from germline, CDR1 is SGHDN and CDR2 is FVKESK. This CDR3 region has 15 residues.

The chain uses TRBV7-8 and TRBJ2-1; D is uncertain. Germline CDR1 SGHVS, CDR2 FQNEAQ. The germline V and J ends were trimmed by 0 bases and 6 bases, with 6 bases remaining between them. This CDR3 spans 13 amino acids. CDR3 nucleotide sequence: TGTGCCAGCAGCTTAGCAGGCGGCAATGAGCAGTTCTTC. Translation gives CASSLAGGNEQFF.

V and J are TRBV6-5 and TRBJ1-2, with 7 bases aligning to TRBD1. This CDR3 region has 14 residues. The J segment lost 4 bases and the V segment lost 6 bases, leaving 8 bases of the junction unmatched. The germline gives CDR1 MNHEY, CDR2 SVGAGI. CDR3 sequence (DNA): TGTGCCAGCAGCCCACAGACAGGGTTCTATGGCTACACCTTC. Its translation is CASSPQTGFYGYTF.

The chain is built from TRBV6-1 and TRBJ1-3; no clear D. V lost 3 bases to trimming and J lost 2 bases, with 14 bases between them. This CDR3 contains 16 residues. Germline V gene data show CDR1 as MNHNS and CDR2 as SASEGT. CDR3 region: CASSDQRVPTGNTIYF. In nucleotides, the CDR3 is TGTGCCAGCAGTGACCAGAGGGTTCCCACTGGAAACACCATATATTTT.

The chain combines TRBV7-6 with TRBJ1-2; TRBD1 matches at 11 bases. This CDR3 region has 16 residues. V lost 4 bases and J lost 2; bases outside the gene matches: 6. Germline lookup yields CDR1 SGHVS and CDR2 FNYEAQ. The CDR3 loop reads CASSWGGQGENYGYTF. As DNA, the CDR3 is TGTGCCAGCAGCTGGGGGGGACAGGGGGAGAACTATGGCTACACCTTC.

The CDR3 spells CASSARTGSNEKLFF. As DNA, the CDR3 is TGTGCCAGCAGCGCTCGAACGGGTTCTAATGAAAAACTGTTTTTT. J is TRBJ1-4 and V is TRBV5-4; no definite D call. Per germline, CDR1 SGHNT and CDR2 YYREEE (reference sequence). The CDR3 is 15 residues long. The V gene lost 4 bases and the J gene lost 3 bases, with 13 bases spanning the gap. The variable domain in full, completed from reference TRBV5-4 and TRBJ1-4, reads ETGVTQSPTHLIKTRGQQVTLRCSSQSGHNTVSWYQQALGQGPQFIFQYYREEENGRGNFPPRFSGLQFPNYSSELNVNALELDDSALYLCASSARTGSNEKLFFGSGTQLSVL.

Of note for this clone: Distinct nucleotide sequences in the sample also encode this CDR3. The CDR3: CASSVEGGGNQPQHF. CDR3 DNA sequence: TGTGCCAGCAGCGTAGAAGGGGGCGGTAATCAGCCCCAGCATTTT. J is TRBJ1-5 and V is TRBV9; the match to TRBD1 covers 7 bases. Germline V gene data show CDR1 as SGDLS and CDR2 as YYNGEE. V gave up 0 bases and J gave up 4 bases; unmatched junction bases: 4. CDR3 length equals 15 residues.